This TCR beta chain was recorded in a study of blood T cell repertoires in COVID-19. CDR1 is SGHNT and CDR2 is YENEEA in the germline V gene. V gave up 4 bases and J gave up 2 bases, with 8 bases separating them. The CDR3 loop spans 13 amino acids. Per the original data handling: It was from reference gene primer amplification that nucleated cell counts were estimated. Libraries were prepared by immunoSEQ multiplex PCR; TCRdb keeps only in-frame clonotypes and omits some of them. The V and J calls and clone size were taken over from that table, and D and trimming were inferred from the DNA. The sample holds over 150,000 clones, about 86% seen once.

The sequenced sample was peripheral blood. This clonotype originated in a man aged 45-65 years with active or convalescent COVID-19. This chain connects TRBV11-3 to TRBJ1-1; the D gene is possibly TRBD1 (6 bases). The CDR3 reads CASSSGVNTEAFF. The CDR3 DNA sequence: TGTGCCAGCAGCTCAGGGGTTAACACTGAAGCTTTCTTT. The full variable domain, in which reference TRBV11-3 and TRBJ1-1 provide the parts outside the CDR3, is EAGVVQSPRYKIIEKKQPVAFWCNPISGHNTLYWYLQNLGQGPELLIRYENEEAVDDSQLPKDRFSAERLKGVDSTLKIQPAELGDSAVYLCASSSGVNTEAFFGQGTRLTVV.